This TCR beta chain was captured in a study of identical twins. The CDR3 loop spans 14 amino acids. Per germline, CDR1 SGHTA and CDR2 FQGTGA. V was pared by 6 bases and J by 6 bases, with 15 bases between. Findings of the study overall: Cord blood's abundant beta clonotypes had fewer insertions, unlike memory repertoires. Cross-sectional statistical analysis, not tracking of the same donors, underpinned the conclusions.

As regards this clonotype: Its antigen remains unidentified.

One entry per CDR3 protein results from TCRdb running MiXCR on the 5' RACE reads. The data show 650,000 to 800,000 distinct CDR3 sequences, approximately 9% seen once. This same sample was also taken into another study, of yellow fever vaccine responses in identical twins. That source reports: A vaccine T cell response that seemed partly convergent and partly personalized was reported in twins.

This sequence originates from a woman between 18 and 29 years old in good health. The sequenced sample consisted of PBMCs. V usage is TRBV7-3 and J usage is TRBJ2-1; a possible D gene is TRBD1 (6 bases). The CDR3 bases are TGTGCCAGCAGATCCGCCGGGACACGCAATGAGCAGTTCTTC. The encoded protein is CASRSAGTRNEQFF.